This T cell receptor (beta chain) appears in the sequencing data of a study of early T cells in non-severe SARS-CoV-2 infection. Study summary: Sequenced material consisted of bulk RNA (from unsorted whole blood), and chains were unpaired. The study's findings and limits: Matching results from VDJdb favored anti-spike CD8 responses, leaving private and CD4 specificities undetected.

Individual cDNA molecules were tagged with unique molecular identifiers, the study reported. TCRdb independently ran MiXCR on the 5' RACE reads; one entry per CDR3 protein. Of 20,000 or so distinct CDR3 sequences in the sample, 4% to 5.5% were seen once. The CDR3 has 12 amino acids. The V end lost 6 bases, the J end lost 0 bases, and 5 bases lay between the germline ends. Per germline, CDR1 LNHDA and CDR2 SQIVND (reference sequence). This clonotype was counted at least ten times. What it binds is unknown. Sample: whole blood. The receptor's source is an adult who was a healthcare worker with PCR-confirmed SARS-CoV-2 infection or an uninfected control (not recorded which). The chain uses TRBV19 and TRBJ1-2, with D uncertain. CDR3: CASRIANYGYTF. For the CDR3, the DNA is TGTGCCAGTAGGATTGCTAACTATGGCTACACCTTC.